This T cell receptor (beta chain) was sequenced during a study of molecular identifiers for immune sequencing clone quantification. Study-wide results and caveats: Reports indicate spiked Jurkat TCR RNA from one cell could be found among about 1 million naive cells. For effector cells, clones above 20 RNA copies held over 97% of molecules; for naive cells, under 1%.

With regard to this clonotype: What it binds is not known.

The CDR3 runs to 14 residues. Trimming took off 3 bases at V and 2 bases at J, with 10 bases between the two ends. Germline V gene data show CDR1 as SGHDT and CDR2 as YYEEEE. Using its own MiXCR run on the PCR reads, TCRdb lists one record per CDR3 protein. The table lists 90,000 to 120,000 distinct CDR3 sequences, 36% of them singletons. The clonotype comes from a human donor in good health. Some libraries in this study had Jurkat cell RNA spiked in. The chain combines TRBV5-6 with TRBJ2-3; D gene ambiguous. The sequenced sample consisted of naive CD8+ T cells from blood, with Jurkat cell RNA spiked in. This sample's subset: FACS-sorted CD8+CD4-CCR7+CD45RA+ naive T cells. The CDR3 nucleotides read TGTGCCAGCAGCTCAGACACCTACACAGATACGCAGTATTTT. This sequence encodes CASSSDTYTDTQYF. Using reference TRBV5-6 and TRBJ2-3 for the parts outside the CDR3, the full variable domain is DAGVTQSPTHLIKTRGQQVTLRCSPKSGHDTVSWYQQALGQGPQFIFQYYEEEERQRGNFPDRFSGHQFPNYSSELNVNALLLGDSALYLCASSSDTYTDTQYFGPGTRLTVL.